This T cell receptor (beta chain) was documented in a study of blood T cell repertoires in COVID-19 (dated by TCRdb to the early 2020s). Notes on the research overall: Samples from collaborators originated in the United States, Italy and Spain and spanned both the acute and convalescent phases of COVID-19. Deeply sampled blood TCRbeta repertoires from subjects exposed to, actively infected with, or recovered from COVID-19 were included in the dataset. A freely available public database, intended as a resource for researchers studying the immune response to SARS-CoV-2, is where the repertoires were released. The prospective study material was composed of cDNA or gDNA derived from T cells, B-cell-depleted T cells, or PBMCs. A de-identified subject ID, COVID-19 status, age in years and sex were almost always included in the sample metadata. The samples were drawn from two sources: the first 160 participants of the ongoing ImmuneRACE study, and 1,200 or so subjects contributed by 6 global collaborators. Where HLA class I and class II types were available, the types were taken from metadata supplied by the sample provider, not from assay-based typing.

Paper-wide results and their limitations: The amount of clinical and demographic metadata varied by source and participant and was provided uncurated.

The germline V gene sets CDR1 to SGHDT and CDR2 to YYEEEE. Deletion took 2 bases off V and 1 base off J, with a span of 11 bases between the germline ends. From the cysteine up to the phenylalanine, the CDR3 has a length of 15 residues. Here the CDR3 DNA is all that survives: 45 bases in frame from base 1. Notes on this clone: Which antigen it targets is not known. There are no base qualities to consult, and no much larger clone falls within one base.

At one collaborating source in Seattle, patients were enrolled during active infection and were followed longitudinally through the course of disease. Whole blood was collected in K2EDTA tubes by collaborating institutions according to the institutions' own protocols. For TCRbeta analysis, collaborators shipped samples as frozen whole blood, isolated PBMCs, or DNA extracted from either of those sample types. TCRbeta CDR3 regions were amplified from genomic DNA by means of the immunoSEQ Assay, a bias-controlled multiplex PCR. Turning to the authors' computational methods: The number of nucleated cells in each sample was estimated by amplification of reference gene primers within the assay. Sequence reads were collapsed and filtered to measure the absolute abundance of every unique TCRbeta CDR3 rearrangement. Productive Simpson clonality was computed per sample as the square root of Simpson's diversity index over productive rearrangements. In its TCRdb copy, this immuneACCESS table keeps in-frame sequences only and misses some clones. Where compared with another copy, unresolved V genes explain less than half of these, and the others have no known cause. V, J and clone size were drawn from that table, and D and trimming were deduced from the DNA. This sample has around 290,000 clones in its table, and 80% to 95% of those were observed once. About 2% of the sample is held by the ten biggest clonotypes.

The chain employs TRBV5-6 and TRBJ2-3; TRBD1 is a weak D gene call, 6 bases matching. This receptor was taken from a woman aged 25-40 years with COVID-19, enrolled during active disease. The sample taken for sequencing was peripheral blood. The CDR3 loop reads CASSFGRGGTDTQYF. The base sequence is TGTGCCAGCAGCTTTGGCAGGGGAGGCACAGATACGCAGTATTTT.